The TCR beta chain described here comes from a study of molecular identifiers for immune sequencing clone quantification. V shed 1 base and J 4 bases; nucleotides not matched to a gene: 4. Looked up from germline, CDR1 is MGHRA and CDR2 is YSYEKL. The CDR3 totals 16 residues. This clonotype appeared many times. TCRdb fed the PCR reads into MiXCR, producing one record per CDR3 protein. The top ten clones hold approximately 1.6% of a sample with 68,000 or so distinct CDR3 sequences, around a sixth of them seen once. Sequenced: naive CD8+ T cells from blood, with Jurkat cell RNA spiked in. Described subset: FACS-sorted CD8+CD4-CCR7+CD45RA+ naive T cells. The origin of this receptor is a human donor in good health. Some libraries in this study had Jurkat cell RNA spiked in. The gene calls are TRBV4-1 and TRBJ2-1; TRBD2 agrees at 10 bases. CDR3 nucleotides: TGCGCCAGCAGCCAAGCCGGGACTAGCGCTTACAATGAGCAGTTCTTC. This gives the protein CASSQAGTSAYNEQFF.